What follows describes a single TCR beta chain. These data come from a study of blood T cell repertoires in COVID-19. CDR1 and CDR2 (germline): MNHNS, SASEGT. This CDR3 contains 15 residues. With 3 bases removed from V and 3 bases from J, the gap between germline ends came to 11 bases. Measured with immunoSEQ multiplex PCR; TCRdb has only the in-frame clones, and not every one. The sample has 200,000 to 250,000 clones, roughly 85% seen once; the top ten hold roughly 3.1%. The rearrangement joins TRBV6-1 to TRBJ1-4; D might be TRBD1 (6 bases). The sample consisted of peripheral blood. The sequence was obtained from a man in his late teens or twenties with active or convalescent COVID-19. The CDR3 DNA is TGTGCCAGCAGTGAGCGGGGGGCAGCTAATGAAAAACTGTTTTTT. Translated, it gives CASSERGAANEKLFF.